The clone carrying this T cell receptor beta chain was detected a few times. iRepertoire HTBI primers and Arm-PCR of CDR3 regions built TCR beta libraries. TCRdb recomputed calls from the multiplex PCR reads with MiXCR, one row per CDR3 protein. Counted here are about 430,000 distinct CDR3 sequences, roughly 21% occurring once; the ten biggest clones make up 14%. V lost 3 bases and J lost 6, with 15 bases in between. There are 14 residues in the CDR3. Germline CDR1 MNHNS, CDR2 SASEGT. The data were obtained in a study of regulatory T cells in long-lasting Graves disease. The time point here: persistent/refractory GD, antithyroid drugs over 5 years with positive TRAb. RNA isolated from PBMCs was used to make the TCR library. Graves' disease was diagnosed by American Thyroid Association guidelines.

Material: peripheral blood mononuclear cells (PBMCs), obtained when the disease was refractory, from a patient treated with antithyroid drugs. The clonotype comes from a female donor with Graves disease. This chain uses TRBV6-1 with TRBJ2-7, with a tentative D call TRBD1 (6 bases). The chain's CDR3 is CASSDFRGQGEQYF. CDR3 in DNA: TGTGCCAGCAGTGATTTCAGGGGCCAGGGCGAGCAGTACTTC.